This T cell receptor beta chain stems from a study of blood T cell repertoires in COVID-19. About this clone: It is unclear where the CDR3 begins or ends on the DNA, so no DNA is shown, and the CDR3 is as TCRdb lists it.

Original processing notes: How many nucleated cells were present was estimated from reference gene primer amplification. Generated by immunoSEQ multiplex PCR, the TCRdb table keeps only in-frame clones and is missing some. That table furnishes V, J and clone size, whereas the DNA furnished D and trimming. In the table there are roughly 35,000 clones, nearly 80% of which are singletons. Sequencing input: peripheral blood. The sequence derives from a man older than 75 with acute or convalescent COVID-19.

The CDR3 loop is CASRFGTGSHGGNQPQHF. The chain is built from TRBV12-2 and TRBJ1-5; the D segment call TRBD1 is taken from the table without a DNA check. TRBV12-2 is given as a pseudogene. Inclusive of both ends, the CDR3 amounts to 18 amino acids.